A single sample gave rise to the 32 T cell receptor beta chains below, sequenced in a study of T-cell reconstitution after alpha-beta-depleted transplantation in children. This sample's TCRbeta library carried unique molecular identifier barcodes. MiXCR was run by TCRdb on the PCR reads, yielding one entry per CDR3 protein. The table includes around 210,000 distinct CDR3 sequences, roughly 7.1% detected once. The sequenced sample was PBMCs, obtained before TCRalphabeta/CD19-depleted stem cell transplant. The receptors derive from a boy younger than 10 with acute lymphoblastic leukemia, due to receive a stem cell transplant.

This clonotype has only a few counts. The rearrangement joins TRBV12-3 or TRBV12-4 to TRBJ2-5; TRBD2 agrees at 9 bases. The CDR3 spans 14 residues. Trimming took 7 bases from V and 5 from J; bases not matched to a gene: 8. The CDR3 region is CASTGTSWGETQYF. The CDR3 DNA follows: TGTGCCAGCACTGGGACTAGCTGGGGGGAGACCCAGTACTTC.

CDR3 region: CASSPDRAGETQYF. The CDR3 DNA sequence: TGTGCCAGCAGCCCGGACCGAGCCGGAGAGACCCAGTACTTC. The chain is built from TRBV5-5 and TRBJ2-5; D unresolved. This CDR3 is built from 14 residues. With 4 bases removed from V and 4 bases from J, the gap between germline ends came to 14 bases. Germline V gene lookup returns CDR1 SGHKS and CDR2 YYEKEE (reference sequence).

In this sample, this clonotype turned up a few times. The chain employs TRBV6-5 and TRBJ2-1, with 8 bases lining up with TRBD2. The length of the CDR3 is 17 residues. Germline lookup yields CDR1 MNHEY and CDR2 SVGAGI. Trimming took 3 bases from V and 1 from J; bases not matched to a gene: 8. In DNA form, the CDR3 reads TGTGCCAGCAGTTATGGACTAGCCCCGGCGTCCTACAATGAGCAGTTCTTC. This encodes CASSYGLAPASYNEQFF.

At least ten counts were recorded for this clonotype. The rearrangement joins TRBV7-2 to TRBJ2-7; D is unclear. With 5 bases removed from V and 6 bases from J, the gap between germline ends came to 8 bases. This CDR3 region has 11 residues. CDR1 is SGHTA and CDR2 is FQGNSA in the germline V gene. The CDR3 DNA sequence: TGTGCCAGCAGCCCCGGTATCGAGCAGTACTTC. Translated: CASSPGIEQYF.

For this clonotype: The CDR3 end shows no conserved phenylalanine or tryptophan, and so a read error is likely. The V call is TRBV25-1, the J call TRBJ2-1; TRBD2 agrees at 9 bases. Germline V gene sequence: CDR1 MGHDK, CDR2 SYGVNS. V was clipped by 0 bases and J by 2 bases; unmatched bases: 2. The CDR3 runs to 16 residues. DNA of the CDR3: TGTGCCAGCAGTGAATATCGACTAGCGGCCTACAATGAGCAGTTCCTC. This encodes CASSEYRLAAYNEQFL.

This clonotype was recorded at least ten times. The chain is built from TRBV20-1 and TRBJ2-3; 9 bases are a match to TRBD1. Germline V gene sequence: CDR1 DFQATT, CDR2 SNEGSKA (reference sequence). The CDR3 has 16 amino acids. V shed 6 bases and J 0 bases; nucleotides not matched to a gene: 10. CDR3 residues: CSAQDRGHSSTDTQYF. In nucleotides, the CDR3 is TGCAGTGCCCAGGACAGGGGCCATTCTAGCACAGATACGCAGTATTTT.

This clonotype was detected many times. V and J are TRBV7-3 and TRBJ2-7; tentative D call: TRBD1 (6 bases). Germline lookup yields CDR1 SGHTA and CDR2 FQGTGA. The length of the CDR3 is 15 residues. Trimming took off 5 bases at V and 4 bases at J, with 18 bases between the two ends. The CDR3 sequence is CASSVTGSTEYEQYF. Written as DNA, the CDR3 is TGTGCCAGCAGCGTGACAGGCTCCACTGAATACGAGCAGTACTTC.

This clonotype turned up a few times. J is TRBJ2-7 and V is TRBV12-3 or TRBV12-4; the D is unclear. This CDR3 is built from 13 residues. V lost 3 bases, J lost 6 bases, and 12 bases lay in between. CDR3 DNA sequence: TGTGCCAGCAGTTTTGGGCAGTCGTCCGAGCAGTACTTC. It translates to CASSFGQSSEQYF.

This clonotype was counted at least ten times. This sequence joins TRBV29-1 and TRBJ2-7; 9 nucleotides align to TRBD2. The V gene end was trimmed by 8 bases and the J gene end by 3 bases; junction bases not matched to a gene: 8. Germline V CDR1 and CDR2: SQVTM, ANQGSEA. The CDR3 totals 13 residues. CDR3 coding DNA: TGCAGCACCAGTAGCGGGAGAGGCTACGAGCAGTACTTC. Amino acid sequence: CSTSSGRGYEQYF.

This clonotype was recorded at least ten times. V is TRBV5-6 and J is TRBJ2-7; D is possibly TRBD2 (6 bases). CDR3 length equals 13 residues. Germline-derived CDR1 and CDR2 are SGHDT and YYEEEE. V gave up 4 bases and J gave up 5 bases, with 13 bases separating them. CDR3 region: CASSLGGPNEQYF. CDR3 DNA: TGTGCCAGCAGCCTTGGAGGGCCGAACGAGCAGTACTTC.

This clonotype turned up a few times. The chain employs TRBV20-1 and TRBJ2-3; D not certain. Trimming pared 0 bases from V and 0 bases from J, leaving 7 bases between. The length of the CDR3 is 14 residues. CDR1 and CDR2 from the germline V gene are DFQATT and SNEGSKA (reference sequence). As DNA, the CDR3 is TGCAGTGCTAGAGATCATCCGAGCACAGATACGCAGTATTTT. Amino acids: CSARDHPSTDTQYF.

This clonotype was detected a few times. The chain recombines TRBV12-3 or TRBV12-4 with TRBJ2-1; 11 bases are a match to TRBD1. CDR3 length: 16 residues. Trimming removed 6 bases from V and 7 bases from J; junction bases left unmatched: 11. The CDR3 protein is CASRRPTGQGENEQFF. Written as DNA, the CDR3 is TGTGCCAGCAGGCGTCCTACGGGACAGGGGGAAAATGAGCAGTTCTTC.

CDR3 sequence: CASSFEGTNSPLHF. The CDR3 DNA follows: TGTGCCAGCAGCTTTGAGGGAACTAATTCACCCCTCCACTTT. The rearrangement joins TRBV7-2 to TRBJ1-6; D is ambiguous. The CDR3 contains 14 residues. Trimming shortened V by 3 bases and J by 6 bases, and 9 bases separated the two germline ends. Germline assignment: CDR1 SGHTA and CDR2 FQGNSA.

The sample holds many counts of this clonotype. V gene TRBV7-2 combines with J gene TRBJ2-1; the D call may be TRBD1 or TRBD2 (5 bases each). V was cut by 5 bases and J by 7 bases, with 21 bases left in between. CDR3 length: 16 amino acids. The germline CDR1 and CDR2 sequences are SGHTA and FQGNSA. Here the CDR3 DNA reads TGTGCCAGCAGCGCACGCCCGGGACCCCCGGCGAATGAGCAGTTCTTC. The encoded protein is CASSARPGPPANEQFF.

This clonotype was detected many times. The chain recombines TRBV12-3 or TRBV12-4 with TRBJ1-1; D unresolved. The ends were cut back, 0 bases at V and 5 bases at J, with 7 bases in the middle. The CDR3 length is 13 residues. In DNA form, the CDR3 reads TGTGCCAGCAGTTTAGCGCACAGAACTGAAGCTTTCTTT. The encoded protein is CASSLAHRTEAFF.

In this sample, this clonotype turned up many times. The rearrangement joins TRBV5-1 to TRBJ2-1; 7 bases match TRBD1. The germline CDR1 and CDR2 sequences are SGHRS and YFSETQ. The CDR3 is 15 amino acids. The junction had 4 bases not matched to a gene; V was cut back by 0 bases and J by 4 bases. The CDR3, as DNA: TGCGCCAGCAGCTTGGAAGCGACAGGGTACAATGAGCAGTTCTTC. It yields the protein CASSLEATGYNEQFF.

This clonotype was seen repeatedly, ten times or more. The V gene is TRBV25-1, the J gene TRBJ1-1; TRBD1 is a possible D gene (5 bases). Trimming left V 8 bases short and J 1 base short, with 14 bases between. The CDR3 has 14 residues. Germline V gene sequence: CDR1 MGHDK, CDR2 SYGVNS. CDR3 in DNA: TGTGCCAGCGATGTAGGGGCTCCGAACACTGAAGCTTTCTTT. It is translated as CASDVGAPNTEAFF.

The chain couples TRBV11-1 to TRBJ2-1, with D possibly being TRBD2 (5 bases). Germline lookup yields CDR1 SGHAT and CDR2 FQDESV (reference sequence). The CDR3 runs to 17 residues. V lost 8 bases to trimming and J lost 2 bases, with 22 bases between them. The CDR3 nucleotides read TGTGCCAGCCGTGGGGAGATCGTGGGCAGACCCTACAATGAGCAGTTCTTC. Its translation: CASRGEIVGRPYNEQFF.

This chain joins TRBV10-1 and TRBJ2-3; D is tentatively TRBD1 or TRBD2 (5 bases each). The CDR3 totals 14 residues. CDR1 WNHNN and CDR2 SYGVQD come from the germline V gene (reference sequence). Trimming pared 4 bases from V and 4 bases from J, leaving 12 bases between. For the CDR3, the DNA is TGCGCCAGCAGTGCTGAGGGGCTTTCAGATACGCAGTATTTT. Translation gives CASSAEGLSDTQYF.

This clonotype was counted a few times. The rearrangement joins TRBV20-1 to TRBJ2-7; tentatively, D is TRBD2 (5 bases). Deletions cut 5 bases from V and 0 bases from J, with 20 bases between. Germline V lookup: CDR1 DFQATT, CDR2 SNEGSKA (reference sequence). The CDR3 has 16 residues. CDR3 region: CSARPYIRGSSYEQYF. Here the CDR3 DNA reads TGCAGTGCTCGGCCCTACATACGGGGATCCTCCTACGAGCAGTACTTC.

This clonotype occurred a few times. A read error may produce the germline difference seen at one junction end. CDR3 DNA: TGCTGTGCTAGAGAGTTAAGGACTAGCGGCAACACCGGGGAGCTGTTTTTT. Translated, it gives CCARELRTSGNTGELFF. This chain links TRBV20-1 with TRBJ2-2, with 10 nucleotides matching TRBD2. The germline CDR1 and CDR2 sequences are DFQATT and SNEGSKA (reference sequence). There are 17 residues in the CDR3.

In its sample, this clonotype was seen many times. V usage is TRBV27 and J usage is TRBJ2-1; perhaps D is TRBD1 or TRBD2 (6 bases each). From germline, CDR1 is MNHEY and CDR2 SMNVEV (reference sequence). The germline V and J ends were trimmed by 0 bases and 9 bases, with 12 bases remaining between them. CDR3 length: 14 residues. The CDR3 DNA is TGTGCCAGCAGTTTATCCCGGGGGCAAGTTGAGCAGTTCTTC. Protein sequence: CASSLSRGQVEQFF.

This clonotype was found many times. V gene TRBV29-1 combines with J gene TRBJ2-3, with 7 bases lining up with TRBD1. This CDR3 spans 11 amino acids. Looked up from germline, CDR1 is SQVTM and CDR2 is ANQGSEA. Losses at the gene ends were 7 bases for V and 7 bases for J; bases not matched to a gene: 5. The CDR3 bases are TGCAGCGCTAGACAGGGACATACGCAGTATTTT. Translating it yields CSARQGHTQYF.

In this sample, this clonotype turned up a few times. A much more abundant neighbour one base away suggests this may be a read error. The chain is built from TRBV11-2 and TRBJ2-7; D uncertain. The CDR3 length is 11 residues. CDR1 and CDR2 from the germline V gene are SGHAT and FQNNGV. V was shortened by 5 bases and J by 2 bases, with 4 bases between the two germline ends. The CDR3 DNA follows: TGTGCCAGCAGCCACACCTACGAGCAGTACTTC. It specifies CASSHTYEQYF. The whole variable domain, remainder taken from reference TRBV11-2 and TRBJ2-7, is EAGVAQSPRYKIIEKRQSVAFWCNPISGHATLYWYQQILGQGPKLLIQFQNNGVVDDSQLPKDRFSAERLKGVDSTLKIQPAKLEDSAVYLCASSHTYEQYFGPGTRLTVT.

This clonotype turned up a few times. In DNA form, the CDR3 reads TGTGCCAGCAGCTTAAGGTCTAGCGGGGACTACGAGCAGTACTTC. Its translation: CASSLRSSGDYEQYF. J is TRBJ2-7 and V is TRBV11-2; TRBD2 matches at 9 bases. The germline V gene has CDR1 SGHAT and CDR2 FQNNGV. The CDR3 sequence is 15 residues long. V lost 2 bases and J lost 3; bases outside the gene matches: 5.

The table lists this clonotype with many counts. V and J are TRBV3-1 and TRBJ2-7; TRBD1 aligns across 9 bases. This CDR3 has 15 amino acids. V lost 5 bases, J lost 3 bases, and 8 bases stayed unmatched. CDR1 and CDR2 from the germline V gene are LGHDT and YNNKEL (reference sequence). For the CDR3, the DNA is TGTGCCAGCAGCTATAGGGGACAGGGTTACTACGAGCAGTACTTC. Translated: CASSYRGQGYYEQYF.

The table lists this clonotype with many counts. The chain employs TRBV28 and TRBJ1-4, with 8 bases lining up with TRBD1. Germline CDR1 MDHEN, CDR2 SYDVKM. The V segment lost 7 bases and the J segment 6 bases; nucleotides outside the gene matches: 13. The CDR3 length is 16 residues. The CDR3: CASTRPPGQGDEKLFF. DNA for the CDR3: TGTGCCAGCACCCGTCCCCCAGGACAGGGAGATGAAAAACTGTTTTTT.

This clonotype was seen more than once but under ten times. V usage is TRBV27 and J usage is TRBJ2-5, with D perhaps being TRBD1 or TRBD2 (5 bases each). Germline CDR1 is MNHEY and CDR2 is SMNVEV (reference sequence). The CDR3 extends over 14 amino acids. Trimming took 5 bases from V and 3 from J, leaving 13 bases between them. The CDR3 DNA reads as TGTGCCAGCAGTGGACCGGGACGCGAAGAGACCCAGTACTTC. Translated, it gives CASSGPGREETQYF.

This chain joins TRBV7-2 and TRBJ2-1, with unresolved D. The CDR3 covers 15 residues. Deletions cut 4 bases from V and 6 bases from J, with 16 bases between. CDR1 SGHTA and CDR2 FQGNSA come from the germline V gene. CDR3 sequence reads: CASSSPESTINEQFF. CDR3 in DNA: TGTGCCAGCAGCTCGCCGGAGTCTACCATCAATGAGCAGTTCTTC. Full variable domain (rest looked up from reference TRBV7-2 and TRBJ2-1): GAGVSQSPSNKVTEKGKDVELRCDPISGHTALYWYRQSLGQGLEFLIYFQGNSAPDKSGLPSDRFSAERTGGSVSTLTIQRTQQEDSAVYLCASSSPESTINEQFFGPGTRLTVL.

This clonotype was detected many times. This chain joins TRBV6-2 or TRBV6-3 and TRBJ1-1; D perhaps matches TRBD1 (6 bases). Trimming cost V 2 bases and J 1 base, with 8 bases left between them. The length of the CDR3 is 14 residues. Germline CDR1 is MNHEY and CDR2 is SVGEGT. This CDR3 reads CASSYPTGNTEAFF. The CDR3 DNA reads TGTGCCAGCAGTTACCCGACAGGGAACACTGAAGCTTTCTTT.

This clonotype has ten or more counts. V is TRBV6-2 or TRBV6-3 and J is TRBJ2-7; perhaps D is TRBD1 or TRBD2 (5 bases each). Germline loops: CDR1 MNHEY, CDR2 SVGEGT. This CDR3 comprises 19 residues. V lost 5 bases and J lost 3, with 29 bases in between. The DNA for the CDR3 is TGTGCCAGCAGTAGGATATGGCAACCGGGACCTCTATCCAACTACGAGCAGTACTTC. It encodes CASSRIWQPGPLSNYEQYF.

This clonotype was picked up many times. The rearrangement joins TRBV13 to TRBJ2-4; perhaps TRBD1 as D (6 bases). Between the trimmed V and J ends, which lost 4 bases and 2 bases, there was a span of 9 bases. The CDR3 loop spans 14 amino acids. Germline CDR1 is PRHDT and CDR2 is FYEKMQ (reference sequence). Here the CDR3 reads CASSSRGPKNIQYF. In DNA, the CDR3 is TGTGCCAGCAGCTCCAGGGGACCCAAAAACATTCAGTACTTC. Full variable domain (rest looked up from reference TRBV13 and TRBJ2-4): AAGVIQSPRHLIKEKRETATLKCYPIPRHDTVYWYQQGPGQDPQFLISFYEKMQSDKGSIPDRFSAQQFSDYHSELNMSSLELGDSALYFCASSSRGPKNIQYFGAGTRLSVL.